This T cell receptor beta chain was captured in a study of blood T cell repertoires in COVID-19. The CDR3 is made up of 16 amino acids. J lost 10 bases, V lost 5 bases, and 11 bases had no gene match. Germline CDR1 and CDR2: SGHAT and FQNNGV. As processed by the authors: Quantification of nucleated cells was approximated via reference gene primer amplification. Measured with immunoSEQ multiplex PCR; TCRdb has only the in-frame clones, and not every one. V, J and clone size were drawn from that table, and D and trimming were deduced from the DNA. This sample yields about 130,000 clones, of which around 88% are seen a single time; 2.3% belongs to the top ten.

This clonotype was obtained from a woman in her 50s who had recovered from COVID-19. The chain combines TRBV11-2 with TRBJ2-1; TRBD2 aligns across 13 bases. Sequenced sample: PBMCs or T cells enriched from blood (not recorded which). The chain's CDR3 is CASSPQLAGGREEQFF. CDR3 nucleotide sequence: TGTGCCAGCAGCCCGCAACTAGCGGGGGGGCGTGAGGAGCAGTTCTTC.